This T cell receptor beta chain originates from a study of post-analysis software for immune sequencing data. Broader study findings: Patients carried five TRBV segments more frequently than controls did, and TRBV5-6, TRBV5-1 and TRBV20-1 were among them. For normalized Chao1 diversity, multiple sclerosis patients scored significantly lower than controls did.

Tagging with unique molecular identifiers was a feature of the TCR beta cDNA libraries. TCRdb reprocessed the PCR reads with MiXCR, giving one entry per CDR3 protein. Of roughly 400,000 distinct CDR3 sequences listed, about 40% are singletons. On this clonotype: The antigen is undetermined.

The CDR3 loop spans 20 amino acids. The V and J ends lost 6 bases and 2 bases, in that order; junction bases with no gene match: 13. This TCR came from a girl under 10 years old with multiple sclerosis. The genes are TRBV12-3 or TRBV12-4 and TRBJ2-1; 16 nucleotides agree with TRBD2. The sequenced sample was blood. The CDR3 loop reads CASSYDPGTSGRGTYNEQFF. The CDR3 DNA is TGTGCCAGCAGCTATGATCCCGGGACTAGCGGGAGGGGGACCTACAATGAGCAGTTCTTC.